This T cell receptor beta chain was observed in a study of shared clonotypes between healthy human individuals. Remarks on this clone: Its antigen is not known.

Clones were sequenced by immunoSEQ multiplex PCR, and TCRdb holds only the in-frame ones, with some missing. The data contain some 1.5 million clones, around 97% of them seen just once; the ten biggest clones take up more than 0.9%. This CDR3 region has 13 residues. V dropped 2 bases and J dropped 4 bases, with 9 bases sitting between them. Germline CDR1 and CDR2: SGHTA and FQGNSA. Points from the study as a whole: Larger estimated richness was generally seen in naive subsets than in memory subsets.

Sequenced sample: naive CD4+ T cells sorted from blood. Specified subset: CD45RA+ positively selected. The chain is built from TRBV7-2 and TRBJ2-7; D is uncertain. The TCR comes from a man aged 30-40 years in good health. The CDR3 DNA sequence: TGTGCCAGCAGCTTAAGGGCCCTGTACGAGCAGTACTTC. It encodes CASSLRALYEQYF.